This T cell receptor (beta chain) emerged from a study of shared clonotypes between healthy human individuals (dated by TCRdb to between 2020 and 2021). Looking at the study overall: The cohort comprised a couple of women and three men aged 18 to 49 years. The study deeply sequenced blood TCR repertoires of about five healthy adults to estimate repertoire size and the extent of clonotype sharing between individuals. Per donor, three plates each were used for CD4 naive and CD4 memory, two for CD8 naive, and one for CD8 memory. Libraries were prepared and TCR repertoires were sequenced by different laboratories using diverse techniques, in order to increase sequencing depth and limit assay-specific biases. Each donor's leukapheresis produced roughly between roughly 0.94 and 9.5 billion PBMCs.

Regarding this clone: The specificity of this receptor is unknown. Nothing much larger sits one base from this clone, and base qualities are not available.

V sheds 5 bases and J sheds 3 bases, leaving 8 bases between their ends. The cysteine opens and the phenylalanine closes a CDR3 of 12 amino acids. Of all the DNA, just the CDR3 is kept, 36 bases in frame from base 1. CDR1 is given as SGHTA and CDR2 as FQGNSA, both from the germline V gene. The donors were healthy, HIV-negative adults who had no recently reported acute infections or vaccinations. All donors were Caucasian adults living in Nashville, Tennessee, USA. CD4+ T cells were enriched by magnetic negative selection; naive cells were then positively selected on CD45RA, and the negative fraction formed the memory subset. After blood collection by leukapheresis, PBMCs were isolated using Ficoll-Histopaque density gradient centrifugation and then cryopreserved in the vapor phase of liquid nitrogen. Purity and quantity of every magnetically sorted T cell population were checked by analytical flow cytometry. Genomic DNA was isolated from every sorted fraction and measured by UV absorbance on a Nanodrop 2000c.

TCR CDR3 regions were amplified from genomic DNA by multiplex PCR using the deep immunoSEQ assay. For each cell subset, the extracted genomic DNA was distributed evenly across all wells of several immunoSEQ 96-well plates, and each plate served as one replicate. For sorted subsets, approximately 200 ng of genomic DNA, equivalent to 30,000 or so T cell genomes, went into each replicate PCR. Purified libraries were measured with a Qubit 3.0 fluorometer, size-checked on a Bioanalyzer 2100, and measured again with the KAPA Library Quantification kit. A separate single-read 150-cycle Illumina NextSeq 550 flow cell was used to sequence each immunoSEQ 96-well plate. Under the source paper's analysis protocol: Because the immunoSEQ output included only junctional sequences and no quality scores, the filtering could not be the same as the filtering used for full-length reads. Sequences were annotated with PyIR, a Python wrapper for IgBLAST v1.9, and V/J genes and CDR3 were assigned using IMGT germline references. Reads with weak V/J assignments (E-value above 1e-6), missing CDR3, stop codons, out-of-frame junctions, or ambiguous translated residues were removed. V3J clonotypes were defined as sequences sharing the same inferred V gene, J gene, and CDR3 amino acid sequence. Percentage overlap between repertoires was computed as shared unique clonotypes divided by the size of the smaller repertoire. Repertoire richness was assessed with RTK rarefaction, the Chao1 estimator, and Recon v2.1 estimates of unobserved clonotypes. Generation probabilities were computed with OLGA for all TCRbeta clonotypes obtained by the gDNA method from several donors. Here the immuneACCESS table is served through TCRdb, limited to in-frame sequences with V and J called. Missing clones are a known gap in these copies; in checked studies unresolved V genes cover under half, and the rest lacks a known reason. D and trimming were read from the DNA, whereas the V and J calls and clone size are those reported in that table. Present in this sample are over 1.5 million clones, approximately 98% of which were seen just once. Of the sample, around 0.45% falls within the top ten clones.

Findings and caveats that apply to the study as a whole: Sampling was limited to blood, and TCR repertoires in tissue likely differ from TCR repertoires in blood. Pairwise subsampling led to the expectation that sequencing depth would affect the degree of clonotype sharing among donors. Even with the large sequencing depth, rarefaction of the sorted-subset datasets indicated that sequencing was incomplete. Because the study included only a small number of donors, the genetic and exposure-history diversity represented was limited. Clonotypes shared by all four sorted-subset donors showed higher generation probabilities than non-shared clonotypes. Naive subsets generally had larger estimated clonotype richness than memory subsets did. Around 5% of naive CD4, roughly 3.6% of naive CD8, around 2.3% of memory CD4, and 0.35% to 0.4% of memory CD8 clonotypes were shared across four donors.

This clonotype was obtained from a man aged 25-45 years in good health. The rearranged chain carries TRBV7-2 and TRBJ2-7; no D gene call is confident. The sample comprised naive CD4+ T cells sorted from blood. In light of the paper, this sample's cell subset or site label describes: CD45RA+ positively selected. DNA sequence: TGTGCCAGCAGCGCGGACGGCTACGAGCAGTACTTC. It encodes CASSADGYEQYF.